These 12 T cell receptor beta chains were all obtained from the same sample, sequenced in a study of blood T cell repertoires in COVID-19. Sequenced by immunoSEQ multiplex PCR; TCRdb stores in-frame clones only, minus some. The profile shows under 40,000 clones, approximately 80% of them singletons. The source material was peripheral blood. These receptors were taken from a woman aged 55-70 years with acute or convalescent COVID-19.

The rearrangement links TRBV19 to TRBJ1-2; no clear D. This CDR3 has 14 residues. V was trimmed by 7 bases and J by 4 bases, leaving 16 bases between them. Germline CDR1 LNHDA, CDR2 SQIVND (reference sequence). DNA for the CDR3: TGTGCCAGTACGTCGAGCCAGGATCTCTATGGCTACACCTTC. Its protein product is CASTSSQDLYGYTF.

This clone was counted a few times. V is TRBV11-2 and J is TRBJ2-3; the D gene is possibly TRBD2 (6 bases). The CDR3 spans 15 residues. Trimming took 3 bases from V and 4 from J, leaving 14 bases between them. Germline V gene lookup returns CDR1 SGHAT and CDR2 FQNNGV. Written as DNA, the CDR3 is TGTGCCAGCAGCTTCCATGGCGGGGCAGCAGATACGCAGTATTTT. It encodes CASSFHGGAADTQYF.

The chain carries TRBV27 and TRBJ1-2; 9 bases match TRBD1. This CDR3 spans 16 amino acids. Germline values: CDR1 MNHEY, CDR2 SMNVEV (reference sequence). Germline trimming cut 2 bases from V and 1 base from J; bases unmatched to any gene: 5. The DNA of the CDR3 is TGTGCCAGCAGTTTAAGCGCGGGACAGGGTAACTATGGCTACACCTTC. Translated, it gives CASSLSAGQGNYGYTF.

This chain links TRBV10-3 with TRBJ1-5, with 10 bases aligning to TRBD1. Germline CDR1 is ENHRY and CDR2 is SYGVKD. The CDR3 sequence is 15 residues long. V lost 5 bases, J lost 4 bases, and 5 bases stayed unmatched. CDR3 DNA: TGTGCCATCAGTAAGACAGGGGGCGTAAATCAGCCCCAGCATTTT. Translating gives CAISKTGGVNQPQHF.

The chain links TRBV4-2 to TRBJ2-3; 12 bases line up with TRBD2. CDR1 LGHNA and CDR2 YNFKEQ come from the germline V gene. This CDR3 comprises 16 residues. The V segment lost 5 bases and the J segment 2 bases; nucleotides outside the gene matches: 5. The CDR3 nucleotides read TGTGCCAGCAGCACCCGGACTAGCGGGGTCACAGATACGCAGTATTTT. This encodes CASSTRTSGVTDTQYF.

The chain carries TRBV4-2 and TRBJ1-2; TRBD1 matches at 9 bases. V shed 0 bases and J 4 bases; nucleotides not matched to a gene: 12. Germline V gene data show CDR1 as LGHNA and CDR2 as YNFKEQ. The CDR3 totals 18 residues. In DNA, the CDR3 is TGTGCCAGCAGCCAAGATCTGGGACAGGGAATGGGCGGCTATGGCTACACCTTC. Protein sequence: CASSQDLGQGMGGYGYTF.

Here the CDR3 reads CASSLFNQPQHF. CDR3 bases: TGTGCCAGCAGCCTATTCAATCAGCCCCAGCATTTT. The chain employs TRBV3-1 (or the pseudogene TRBV3-2) and TRBJ1-5; D ambiguous. This CDR3 has 12 amino acids. Germline V gives CDR1 LGHDT, CDR2 YNNKEL (reference sequence). V lost 4 bases, J lost 3 bases, and 4 bases lay in between.

The genes are TRBV27 and TRBJ2-1; no clear D gene. The ends were cut back, 3 bases at V and 5 bases at J, with 14 bases in the middle. CDR3 size: 15 residues. CDR1 is MNHEY and CDR2 is SMNVEV in the germline V gene (reference sequence). The CDR3 region has the DNA TGTGCCAGCAGTTTCGCAGGCGCTCGAGACAATGAGCAGTTCTTC. This codes for CASSFAGARDNEQFF.

The J gene is TRBJ1-2, the V gene TRBV7-2; D not resolved. The CDR3 consists of 12 residues. Per germline, CDR1 SGHTA and CDR2 FQGNSA. With 2 bases removed from V and 7 bases from J, the gap between germline ends came to 8 bases. DNA of the CDR3: TGTGCCAGCAGCTTATCCGGGTCTGGCTACACCTTC. Translation: CASSLSGSGYTF.

The chain couples TRBV29-1 to TRBJ1-2; 8 bases are shared with TRBD1. V lost 3 bases and J lost 2; bases outside the gene matches: 5. The CDR3 consists of 14 residues. From germline, CDR1 is SQVTM and CDR2 ANQGSEA. As DNA, the CDR3 is TGCAGCGTTGAGGGGACAGGAGACAACTATGGCTACACCTTC. It codes for CSVEGTGDNYGYTF.

V gene TRBV5-4 combines with J gene TRBJ2-5; D gene uncertain. CDR1 is SGHNT and CDR2 is YYREEE in the germline V gene (reference sequence). The CDR3 is 14 amino acids. Trimming left V 1 base short and J 5 bases short, with 12 bases between. CDR3 bases: TGTGCCAGCAGCTTGCAAAGTACAAAGGAGACCCAGTACTTC. Encoded protein: CASSLQSTKETQYF.

The chain recombines TRBV6-2 or TRBV6-3 with TRBJ2-7; 8 positions match TRBD1. The CDR3 sequence is 17 residues long. V trimming: 5 bases; J trimming: 0 bases; junction bases outside the gene matches: 12. Per germline, CDR1 MNHEY and CDR2 SVGEGT. The CDR3 region has the DNA TGTGCCAGCAGTCGTCCACCCCCGGGACAGGCCTCCTACGAGCAGTACTTC. This codes for CASSRPPPGQASYEQYF.